The TCR beta chain under discussion was sequenced for a study of T-cell reconstitution after alpha-beta-depleted transplantation in children. Study-wide points: Some patients owed their high day-60 TCRbeta diversity to surviving recipient T cells and thymic progenitors. At the one-year point after transplant, T-cell counts and TCRbeta diversity were found to come mostly from T cells that had been newly produced. Expanded graft clones numbering several hundred reportedly gave rise to alpha-beta T cells about two months after transplant.

This clonotype showed up just a few times. Its antigen is not known. Unique molecular identifiers featured in how the TCRbeta library was prepared. TCRdb re-called the PCR reads through MiXCR, storing one row per CDR3 protein. The table includes about a million distinct CDR3 sequences, about 29% detected once. Germline loops: CDR1 SGHAT, CDR2 FQNNGV. The CDR3 is 12 amino acids. The ends lost 5 bases at V and 9 bases at J; junction bases unmatched: 4. The TCR sequence derives from a boy less than two years old who had a stem cell transplant for SCID, so the T cells may come from the graft donor. The genes are TRBV11-2 and TRBJ2-1, with 7 bases matching TRBD2. Sequences were derived from PBMCs, mostly from graft donor cells, sampled 360 days after TCRalphabeta/CD19-depleted stem cell transplant. Here the CDR3 reads CASSPTSSEQFF. The CDR3 region has the DNA TGTGCCAGCAGCCCGACTAGCTCTGAGCAGTTCTTC. The whole variable domain, filled in from reference TRBV11-2 and TRBJ2-1, reads EAGVAQSPRYKIIEKRQSVAFWCNPISGHATLYWYQQILGQGPKLLIQFQNNGVVDDSQLPKDRFSAERLKGVDSTLKIQPAKLEDSAVYLCASSPTSSEQFFGPGTRLTVL.